The 14 T cell receptor beta chains in this list originate from one sample, sequenced in a study of blood T cells in healthy people across ages. The authors ran a second PCR of about 6 to 11 cycles using a sample-barcoded 5' primer and a J-beta primer mix. TCRdb re-called the 5' RACE reads through MiXCR, storing one row per CDR3 protein. Here the sample spans about 1.8 million distinct CDR3 sequences, 49% being singletons. Sequencing used blood. Receptor source: a woman aged 40 to 50 in good health.

The genes are TRBV10-3 and TRBJ1-2; weak D call: TRBD1 (6 bases). CDR1 is ENHRY, CDR2 SYGVKD, per germline. The CDR3 sequence is 14 residues long. V dropped 0 bases and J dropped 8 bases, with 13 bases sitting between them. CDR3 nucleotides: TGTGCCATCAGTGAGTCGACCGGGGGGGCCGGCTACACCTTC. This encodes CAISESTGGAGYTF.

The genes are TRBV5-4 and TRBJ2-3; 12 bases match TRBD2. V dropped 6 bases and J dropped 0; count of bases not matched to a gene: 5. This CDR3 is built from 16 residues. CDR1 and CDR2 from the germline V gene are SGHNT and YYREEE (reference sequence). CDR3 sequence (DNA): TGTGCCAGCACAACTAGCGGGGGGCTTAGCACAGATACGCAGTATTTT. Its translation: CASTTSGGLSTDTQYF.

Regarding this clonotype: This CDR3 fails to terminate in the conserved phenylalanine or tryptophan, so it likely reflects a read error. This chain's CDR3 is CSVGSGLAYQTQYL. The CDR3 bases are TGCAGTGTTGGTTCGGGACTAGCATACCAGACCCAGTACTTG. The chain couples TRBV20-1 to TRBJ2-5, with 9 bases fitting TRBD2. The germline V gene encodes CDR1 DFQATT and CDR2 SNEGSKA (reference sequence). The CDR3 extends over 14 amino acids. The trim removed 7 bases at V and 6 bases at J, leaving 12 bases unmatched.

The chain has TRBV28 and TRBJ2-5, with a possible D match to TRBD2 (5 bases). Germline CDR1 MDHEN, CDR2 SYDVKM. V lost 3 bases, J lost 5 bases, and 25 bases lay in between. CDR3 length: 18 residues. The DNA for the CDR3 is TGTGCCAGCAGTTTCCCACCCGGTTTAGGGAGAAAGAGGGAGACCCAGTACTTC. It translates to CASSFPPGLGRKRETQYF.

This clonotype showed up just a few times. This chain joins TRBV7-2 and TRBJ2-5; 11 positions match TRBD2. This CDR3 comprises 17 residues. V trimming: 1 base; J trimming: 5 bases; junction bases outside the gene matches: 9. CDR1 is SGHTA, CDR2 FQGNSA, per germline. The DNA for the CDR3 is TGTGCCAGCAGCTTAGGCCAACTAGCGGGGGCCCGGGAGACCCAGTACTTC. This encodes CASSLGQLAGARETQYF.

This clonotype came up a few times. The chain links TRBV4-2 to TRBJ2-1, with D possibly matching TRBD1 (5 bases). CDR1 and CDR2 (germline): LGHNA, YNFKEQ. The CDR3 sequence is 16 residues long. V was cut by 0 bases and J by 3 bases, with 12 bases left in between. This chain's CDR3 is CASSQDMAGFYNEQFF. Written as DNA, the CDR3 is TGTGCCAGCAGCCAAGATATGGCAGGGTTCTACAATGAGCAGTTCTTC.

V usage is TRBV2 and J usage is TRBJ2-3; no clear D gene. This CDR3 is 15 amino acids long. Germline assignment: CDR1 SNHLY and CDR2 FYNNEI. Deletions cut 5 bases from V and 2 bases from J, with 14 bases between. CDR3 bases: TGTGCCAGCAGTATGTTACACACGGACACAGATACGCAGTATTTT. This gives the protein CASSMLHTDTDTQYF. Supplemented by reference TRBV2 and TRBJ2-3, the full variable domain reads EPEVTQTPSHQVTQMGQEVILRCVPISNHLYFYWYRQILGQKVEFLVSFYNNEISEKSEIFDDQFSVERPDGSNFTLKIRSTKLEDSAMYFCASSMLHTDTDTQYFGPGTRLTVL.

About this clonotype itself: The junction departs from the called germline gene at one end, perhaps through a read error. The chain has TRBV28 and TRBJ2-1; 9 nucleotides agree with TRBD2. The CDR3 sequence is 19 residues long. The germline V gene encodes CDR1 MDHEN and CDR2 SYDVKM. CDR3 protein: CASSPWTAGGPSSYNKQFF. The CDR3 DNA reads as TGTGCCAGCAGTCCCTGGACAGCGGGGGGCCCCAGCTCCTACAATAAGCAGTTCTTC.

J is TRBJ2-5 and V is TRBV7-6; 7 bases map to TRBD1. Trimming took 4 bases from V and 4 from J; bases not matched to a gene: 9. This CDR3 has 15 residues. The germline V gene has CDR1 SGHVS and CDR2 FNYEAQ. CDR3 protein: CASSSSFYRGETQYF. CDR3 in DNA: TGTGCCAGCAGCTCCTCTTTTTACAGGGGAGAGACCCAGTACTTC.

V usage is TRBV12-3 or TRBV12-4 and J usage is TRBJ2-1; 15 bases agree with TRBD2. V shed 3 bases and J 0 bases; nucleotides not matched to a gene: 6. This CDR3 comprises 19 residues. The CDR3 DNA sequence: TGTGCCAGCAGTTTCTCGGGACTAGCGGGGGGCCTCTCCTACAATGAGCAGTTCTTC. Translated: CASSFSGLAGGLSYNEQFF.

This clonotype has more than one count but fewer than ten. The chain joins TRBV4-1 to TRBJ1-1; TRBD1 aligns across 8 bases. V lost 3 bases to trimming and J lost 4 bases; unmatched junction nucleotides: 1. This CDR3 spans 13 amino acids. Germline CDR1 is MGHRA and CDR2 is YSYEKL. The CDR3 nucleotides read TGCGCCAGCAGCCATGGACAGGGCACTGAAGCTTTCTTT. It translates to CASSHGQGTEAFF.

V usage is TRBV3-1 and J usage is TRBJ2-3, with unresolved D. The V gene lost 4 bases and the J gene lost 8 bases, with 10 bases spanning the gap. The length of the CDR3 is 12 residues. CDR1 and CDR2 from the germline V gene are LGHDT and YNNKEL (reference sequence). The CDR3 loop is CASSPWGATQYF. For the CDR3, the DNA is TGTGCCAGCAGCCCTTGGGGTGCTACGCAGTATTTT.

In its sample, this clonotype was seen a few times. The gene calls are TRBV7-2 and TRBJ2-1; maybe TRBD1 (6 bases). V lost 8 bases and J 5 bases, leaving 22 bases between the germline ends. The length of the CDR3 is 16 residues. Germline CDR1 SGHTA, CDR2 FQGNSA. CDR3 nucleotides: TGTGCCAGCGGGGGCATGAGGTGGGTCAATGACAATGAGCAGTTCTTC. This translates into CASGGMRWVNDNEQFF.

This sequence joins TRBV20-1 and TRBJ2-5, with D unresolved. The CDR3 consists of 12 residues. Germline CDR1 and CDR2: DFQATT and SNEGSKA (reference sequence). Trimming left V 3 bases short and J 1 base short, with 6 bases between. The CDR3 DNA sequence: TGCAGTGCTAGTGACGGCCAAGAGACCCAGTACTTC. Protein sequence: CSASDGQETQYF.